These 12 T cell receptor beta chains were all obtained from the same sample, sequenced in a study of T-cell reconstitution after alpha-beta-depleted transplantation in children. Researchers prepared the TCRbeta library using unique molecular identifiers, the study reports. TCRdb reanalysed the PCR reads using MiXCR and keeps one entry per CDR3 protein. Here the sample spans fewer than 20,000 distinct CDR3 sequences, approximately 5.3% being singletons. Sequenced here: PBMCs, sampled before TCRalphabeta/CD19-depleted stem cell transplant. Source of these receptors: a boy aged 5 to 17 with acute lymphoblastic leukemia, due to receive a stem cell transplant.

This chain joins TRBV11-1 and TRBJ1-5; D possibly corresponds to TRBD1 (6 bases). The germline V gene encodes CDR1 SGHAT and CDR2 FQDESV (reference sequence). The CDR3 contains 16 residues. V was cut by 11 bases and J by 4 bases, with 24 bases left in between. Here the CDR3 DNA reads TGTGCCTTCTGTTGTGGGGTCGACAGGAGAAATCAGCCCCAGCATTTT. The encoded protein is CAFCCGVDRRNQPQHF.

In its sample, this clonotype was seen many times. This sequence joins TRBV20-1 and TRBJ2-5; D uncertain. V was trimmed by 3 bases and J by 3 bases, leaving 8 bases between them. This CDR3 comprises 12 residues. CDR1 and CDR2 (germline): DFQATT, SNEGSKA (reference sequence). The CDR3 sequence is CSASISKETQYF. DNA for the CDR3: TGCAGTGCTAGTATTTCGAAAGAGACCCAGTACTTC.

In its sample, this clonotype was seen a few times. The CDR3: CASSLSSSWGTDTQYF. The CDR3 DNA reads as TGTGCCAGCAGCTTATCGTCTTCGTGGGGCACAGATACGCAGTATTTT. This chain links TRBV13 with TRBJ2-3; D uncertain. The V gene lost 2 bases and the J gene lost 1 base, with 13 bases spanning the gap. CDR1 and CDR2 (germline): PRHDT, FYEKMQ (reference sequence). This CDR3 has 16 residues.

This clonotype appeared many times. Since a much larger clone is just one base distant, this may be a read error. V usage is TRBV6-2 or TRBV6-3 and J usage is TRBJ2-7, with D possibly matching TRBD1 (6 bases). The germline CDR1 and CDR2 sequences are MNHEY and SVGEGT. The CDR3 is 13 residues long. Trimming pared 2 bases from V and 2 bases from J, leaving 7 bases between. CDR3 sequence (DNA): TGTGCCAGCAGTTACCGGGACACCTACGAGCAGTACTTC. This sequence encodes CASSYRDTYEQYF.

This clonotype is labeled medium-sized. CDR3 DNA sequence: TGCAGTGCAACAGGACTAGAGGTAGTAAGGGATGAGCAGTTCTTC. Translation: CSATGLEVVRDEQFF. The rearrangement joins TRBV20-1 to TRBJ2-1; 7 bases align to TRBD2. This CDR3 is built from 15 residues. V lost 6 bases and J lost 8; bases outside the gene matches: 16. Germline V lookup: CDR1 DFQATT, CDR2 SNEGSKA (reference sequence).

This clonotype was observed many times. The chain links TRBV13 to TRBJ1-5; D unresolved. The CDR3 has 12 amino acids. Per the germline V gene, CDR1 is PRHDT and CDR2 is FYEKMQ (reference sequence). V was shortened by 1 base and J by 5 bases, with 3 bases between the two germline ends. The CDR3 DNA reads TGTGCCAGCAGCTTAGAGGATCAGCCCCAGCATTTT. Amino acid sequence: CASSLEDQPQHF.

This clonotype was seen at least ten times. The chain employs TRBV7-9 and TRBJ2-7; 10 bases match TRBD2. The CDR3 loop spans 16 amino acids. Germline V lookup: CDR1 SEHNR, CDR2 FQNEAQ (reference sequence). The junction had 7 bases not matched to a gene; V was cut back by 3 bases and J by 2 bases. The CDR3 here is CASSLSESGRAYEQYF. For the CDR3, the DNA is TGTGCCAGCAGCTTGTCGGAGAGCGGGAGGGCCTACGAGCAGTACTTC. Full variable domain (rest looked up from reference TRBV7-9 and TRBJ2-7): DTGVSQNPRHKITKRGQNVTFRCDPISEHNRLYWYRQTLGQGPEFLTYFQNEAQLEKSRLLSDRFSAERPKGSFSTLEIQRTEQGDSAMYLCASSLSESGRAYEQYFGPGTRLTVT.

The table lists this clonotype with many counts. This chain uses TRBV21-1 with TRBJ1-5; TRBD1 is taken as the D call from the table, unchecked against the DNA. TRBV21-1 has pseudogene status. CDR3 length: 17 amino acids. The CDR3, as DNA: TGTGCCAGCAGCCAACAGGGACAGGGGGCGTCGGATCAGCCCCAGCATTTT. Protein: CASSQQGQGASDQPQHF.

By share, this clonotype ranks as medium-sized. J is TRBJ2-7 and V is TRBV12-3 or TRBV12-4; maybe TRBD1 (6 bases). The V end lost 3 bases, the J end lost 2 bases, and 11 bases lay between the germline ends. The CDR3 totals 14 residues. The CDR3 DNA sequence: TGTGCCAGCAGTTTTACAGGGCGACCCTACGAGCAGTACTTC. Amino acids: CASSFTGRPYEQYF.

This clonotype was counted many times. This chain links TRBV28 with TRBJ1-2; no definite D call. The V gene's germline CDR1 is MDHEN and CDR2 SYDVKM. The length of the CDR3 is 11 residues. V dropped 6 bases and J dropped 8 bases, with 10 bases sitting between them. CDR3 DNA sequence: TGTGCCAGCAGCTCGTGGAGGGGCTACACCTTC. Translating it yields CASSSWRGYTF.

This clonotype was counted many times. The chain is built from TRBV3-2 and TRBJ1-5; the listed D gene, TRBD1, was not tested against the DNA. TRBV3-2 is designated a pseudogene. The CDR3 spans 18 residues. Here the CDR3 reads CASSQGIRGRFGNQPQHF. CDR3 coding DNA: TGTGCCAGCAGCCAAGGGATAAGGGGGCGATTCGGCAATCAGCCCCAGCATTTT.

This clonotype was counted many times. The rearrangement joins TRBV7-2 to TRBJ2-5; TRBD1 is a possible D gene (6 bases). The CDR3 is made up of 15 amino acids. The V gene lost 1 base and the J gene lost 5 bases, with 14 bases spanning the gap. Germline-derived CDR1 and CDR2 are SGHTA and FQGNSA. CDR3 sequence: CASSLDRLGGETQYF. The CDR3 coding sequence is TGTGCCAGCAGCTTAGATCGTCTAGGGGGTGAGACCCAGTACTTC.